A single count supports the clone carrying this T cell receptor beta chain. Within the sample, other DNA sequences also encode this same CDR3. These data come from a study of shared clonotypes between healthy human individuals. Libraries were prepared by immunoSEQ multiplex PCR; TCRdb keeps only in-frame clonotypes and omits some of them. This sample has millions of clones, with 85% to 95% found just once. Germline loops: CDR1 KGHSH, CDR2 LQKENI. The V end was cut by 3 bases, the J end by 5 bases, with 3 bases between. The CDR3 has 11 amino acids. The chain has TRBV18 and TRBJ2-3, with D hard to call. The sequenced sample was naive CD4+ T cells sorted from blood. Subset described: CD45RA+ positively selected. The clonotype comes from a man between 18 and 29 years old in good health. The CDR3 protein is CASSPVDTQYF. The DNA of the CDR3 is TGTGCCAGCTCACCGGTAGATACGCAGTATTTT.